The present TCR beta chain was sequenced within a study of blood T cell repertoires in COVID-19. Study-wide context: Sources were T cells, B-cell-depleted T cells, or PBMCs; the material itself was cDNA or gDNA.

Germline lookup yields CDR1 GTSNPN and CDR2 SVGIG (reference sequence). The CDR3 runs to 13 residues. V gave up 4 bases and J gave up 3 bases, with 10 bases separating them. TCRdb keeps only in-frame clones here, not all; method: immunoSEQ multiplex PCR. Of 80,000 to 100,000 clones in the sample, 90% were seen once. V is TRBV30 and J is TRBJ1-5, with a possible D match to TRBD1 (5 bases). Specimen: peripheral blood. This receptor was identified in a man between 60 and 75 years old with acute or convalescent COVID-19. The CDR3 spells CAWTAGHNQPQHF. DNA for the CDR3: TGTGCCTGGACAGCAGGGCACAATCAGCCCCAGCATTTT. The full variable domain, its missing parts supplied by reference TRBV30 and TRBJ1-5, is SQTIHQWPATLVQPVGSPLSLECTVEGTSNPNLYWYRQAAGRGLQLLFYSVGIGQISSEVPQNLSASRPQDRQFILSSKKLLLSDSGFYLCAWTAGHNQPQHFGDGTRLSIL.